The clone carrying this T cell receptor (beta chain) was recorded at least ten times. Its antigen is currently unknown. The record originates from a study of CD8 T cells in ankylosing spondylitis. Study results and caveats: A number of the motif variants had already been described in reactive arthritis synovial fluid and blood.

Germline-derived CDR1 and CDR2 are SNHLY and FYNNEI. The ends were cut back, 3 bases at V and 5 bases at J, with 8 bases in the middle. The CDR3 is made up of 13 amino acids. TCRdb reprocessed the 5' RACE reads via MiXCR and lists one record per CDR3 protein. This repertoire shows a few hundred thousand distinct CDR3 sequences, approximately 11% found once; its top ten account for about 6.8%. The sequence was collected from a male donor with ankylosing spondylitis or in good health (not recorded which). The gene calls are TRBV2 and TRBJ2-1; perhaps TRBD2 as D (5 bases). The source material was blood, either unsorted or a sorted T cell fraction (not recorded which). CDR3: CASSDGLDNEQFF. DNA of the CDR3: TGTGCCAGCAGTGACGGACTTGACAATGAGCAGTTCTTC.